This entry features one T cell receptor (beta chain) sequence. What it recognizes is unknown. This record belongs to a study of blood T cells in healthy people across ages. Study results and limitations: More naive CD4+ cells and higher diversity marked long-lived donors relative to aged donors.

A second PCR, run for roughly 7 to 12 cycles, used a sample-barcoded 5' primer plus a J-beta primer mix. Tags on each cDNA molecule came from a template-switch adaptor with 12 random nucleotides. TCRdb called the 5' RACE reads again in MiXCR, with one record for every CDR3 protein. The sample shows 1 million or so distinct CDR3 sequences, around 43% of them seen only once. This TCR was sampled from a woman aged 55-70 years in good health. The specimen was blood.

The chain's CDR3 is CASRGTDMGTDTQYF. The CDR3 coding sequence is TGTGCCAGTCGAGGTACCGACATGGGCACAGATACGCAGTATTTT. The chain joins TRBV5-4 to TRBJ2-3; D is unclear. In germline, CDR1 is SGHNT, CDR2 YYREEE (reference sequence). This CDR3 comprises 15 residues. Trimming pared 8 bases from V and 1 base from J, leaving 17 bases between.